A single sample is the source of the 9 T cell receptor beta chains below, sequenced in a study of T cells in localized non-small cell lung cancer. Using immunoSEQ multiplex PCR, the repertoire was profiled, and TCRdb retains in-frame clones only, with some absent. The sample contains more than 30,000 clones, approximately 86% of which appear only once. Sequenced material: peripheral blood mononuclear cells, taken before any cancer treatment. The receptors were gathered from a man aged 40 to 70 with stage III lung adenocarcinoma.

The chain combines TRBV2 with TRBJ1-6; 8 bases line up with TRBD1. Trimming at V came to 6 bases and at J to 6 bases, leaving 4 bases not matched to a gene. From germline, CDR1 is SNHLY and CDR2 FYNNEI. CDR3 size: 14 residues. The CDR3 bases are TGTGCCAGCAGGGGGACAGGTGGTAATTCACCCCTCCACTTT. Amino acids: CASRGTGGNSPLHF.

The rearrangement joins TRBV2 to TRBJ1-5, with D perhaps matching TRBD1 (6 bases). Per the germline V gene, CDR1 is SNHLY and CDR2 is FYNNEI. CDR3 size: 15 residues. Trimming took off 6 bases at V and 3 bases at J, with 15 bases between the two ends. The DNA for the CDR3 is TGTGCCAGCAGCCAACAGGGCCTCGTCAATCAGCCCCAGCATTTT. This gives the protein CASSQQGLVNQPQHF.

The chain is built from TRBV10-3 and TRBJ1-5, with D unclear. CDR1 is ENHRY and CDR2 is SYGVKD in the germline V gene. The CDR3 loop spans 12 amino acids. Trimming took 3 bases from V and 3 from J, leaving 3 bases between them. CDR3 in amino acids: CAISENNQPQHF. For the CDR3, the DNA is TGTGCCATCAGTGAAAACAATCAGCCCCAGCATTTT.

The rearrangement links TRBV6-1 to TRBJ1-3, with a tentative D call TRBD1 (5 bases). Trimming pared 6 bases from V and 4 bases from J, leaving 7 bases between. From germline, CDR1 is MNHNS and CDR2 SASEGT. The CDR3 spans 12 residues. The CDR3: CASRYRGNTIYF. The CDR3 region has the DNA TGTGCCAGCAGGTACAGGGGAAACACCATATATTTT.

The genes are TRBV29-1 and TRBJ2-2; 12 positions match TRBD1. Trimming at V came to 1 base and at J to 8 bases, leaving 5 bases not matched to a gene. The CDR3 is 15 residues long. Germline assignment: CDR1 SQVTM and CDR2 ANQGSEA. In DNA form, the CDR3 reads TGCAGCGTTGAAGCGGGACAGGGGGCGGCGGGGGAGCTGTTTTTT. Amino acids: CSVEAGQGAAGELFF.

The chain is built from TRBV5-4 and TRBJ2-5, with 9 bases matching TRBD2. With 2 bases clipped from V and 2 bases from J, the junction kept 1 base outside the gene matches. Germline V lookup: CDR1 SGHNT, CDR2 YYREEE (reference sequence). This CDR3 contains 14 residues. The DNA for the CDR3 is TGTGCCAGCAGCTTAAGCGGGGGGCAAGAGACCCAGTACTTC. Protein sequence: CASSLSGGQETQYF.

V gene TRBV6-5 combines with J gene TRBJ1-1; 7 bases are a match to TRBD1. The germline V gene has CDR1 MNHEY and CDR2 SVGAGI. J lost 11 bases, V lost 1 base, and 16 bases had no gene match. The CDR3 has 16 residues. CDR3 DNA sequence: TGTGCCAGCAGTTACTTAGGGGGCGCACGGTCCCCCGGTGCTTTCTTT. As protein: CASSYLGGARSPGAFF.

The chain joins TRBV9 to TRBJ2-1; TRBD2 agrees at 8 bases. The germline CDR1 and CDR2 sequences are SGDLS and YYNGEE. This CDR3 has 17 residues. V lost 0 bases to trimming and J lost 0 bases; unmatched junction nucleotides: 5. DNA of the CDR3: TGTGCCAGCAGCGTAGCAAGCGGGGGAAGCTCCTACAATGAGCAGTTCTTC. Encoded protein: CASSVASGGSSYNEQFF. Combining the CDR3 with reference TRBV9 and TRBJ2-1 gives the whole variable domain DSGVTQTPKHLITATGQRVTLRCSPRSGDLSVYWYQQSLDQGLQFLIQYYNGEERAKGNILERFSAQQFPDLHSELNLSSLELGDSALYFCASSVASGGSSYNEQFFGPGTRLTVL.

The rearrangement uses TRBV6-6 and TRBJ2-7; TRBD1 or TRBD2 may be the D gene (5 bases each). The ends were cut back, 8 bases at V and 4 bases at J, with 12 bases in the middle. This CDR3 spans 12 amino acids. CDR1 is MNHNY and CDR2 is SVGAGI in the germline V gene (reference sequence). The CDR3 spells CASVSWGYEQYF. The CDR3, as DNA: TGTGCCAGCGTATCCTGGGGGTACGAGCAGTACTTC.